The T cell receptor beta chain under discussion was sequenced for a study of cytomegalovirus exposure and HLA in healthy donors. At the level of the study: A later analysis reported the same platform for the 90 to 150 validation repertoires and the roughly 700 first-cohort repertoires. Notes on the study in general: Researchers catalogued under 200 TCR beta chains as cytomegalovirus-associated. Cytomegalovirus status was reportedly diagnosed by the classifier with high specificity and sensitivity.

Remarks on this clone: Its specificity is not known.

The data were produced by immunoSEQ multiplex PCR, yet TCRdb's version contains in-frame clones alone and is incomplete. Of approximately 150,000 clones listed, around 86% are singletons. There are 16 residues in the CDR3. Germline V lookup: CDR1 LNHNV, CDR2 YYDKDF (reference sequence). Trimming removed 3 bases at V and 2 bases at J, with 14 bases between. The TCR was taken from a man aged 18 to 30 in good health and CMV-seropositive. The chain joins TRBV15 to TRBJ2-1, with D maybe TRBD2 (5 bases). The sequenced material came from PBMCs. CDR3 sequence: CATSRHWEIAYNEQFF. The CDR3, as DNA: TGTGCCACCAGCAGGCACTGGGAGATCGCCTACAATGAGCAGTTCTTC. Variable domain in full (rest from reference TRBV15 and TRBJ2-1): DAMVIQNPRYQVTQFGKPVTLSCSQTLNHNVMYWYQQKSSQAPKLLFHYYDKDFNNEADTPDNFQSRRPNTSFCFLDIRSPGLGDTAMYLCATSRHWEIAYNEQFFGPGTRLTVL.